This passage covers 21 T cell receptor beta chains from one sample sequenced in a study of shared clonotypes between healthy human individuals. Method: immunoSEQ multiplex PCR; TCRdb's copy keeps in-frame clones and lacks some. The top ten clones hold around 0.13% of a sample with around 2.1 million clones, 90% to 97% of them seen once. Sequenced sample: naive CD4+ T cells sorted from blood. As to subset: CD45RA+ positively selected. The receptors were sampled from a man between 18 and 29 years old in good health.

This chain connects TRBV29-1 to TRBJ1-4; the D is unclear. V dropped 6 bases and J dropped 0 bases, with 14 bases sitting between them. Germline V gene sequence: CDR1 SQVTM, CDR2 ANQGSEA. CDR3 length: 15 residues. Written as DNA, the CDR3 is TGCAGCGTAGGTACCGACGGTGCAACTAATGAAAAACTGTTTTTT. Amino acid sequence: CSVGTDGATNEKLFF.

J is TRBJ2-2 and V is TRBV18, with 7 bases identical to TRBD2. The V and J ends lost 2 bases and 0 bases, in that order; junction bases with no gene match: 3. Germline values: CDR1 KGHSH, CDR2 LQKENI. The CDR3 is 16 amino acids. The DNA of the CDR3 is TGTGCCAGCTCACCAGGGAGGGGAACGAACACCGGGGAGCTGTTTTTT. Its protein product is CASSPGRGTNTGELFF.

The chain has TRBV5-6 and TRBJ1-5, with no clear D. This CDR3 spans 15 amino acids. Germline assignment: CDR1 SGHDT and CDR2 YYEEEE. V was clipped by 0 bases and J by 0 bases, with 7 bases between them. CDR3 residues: CASSLAAYSNQPQHF. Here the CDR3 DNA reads TGTGCCAGCAGCTTGGCGGCGTATAGCAATCAGCCCCAGCATTTT.

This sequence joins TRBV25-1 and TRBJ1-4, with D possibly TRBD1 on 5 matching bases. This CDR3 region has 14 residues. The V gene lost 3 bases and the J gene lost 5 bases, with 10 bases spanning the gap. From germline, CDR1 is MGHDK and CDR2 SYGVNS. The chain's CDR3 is CASSEVQGNEKLFF. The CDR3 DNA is TGTGCCAGCAGTGAGGTGCAGGGCAATGAAAAACTGTTTTTT.

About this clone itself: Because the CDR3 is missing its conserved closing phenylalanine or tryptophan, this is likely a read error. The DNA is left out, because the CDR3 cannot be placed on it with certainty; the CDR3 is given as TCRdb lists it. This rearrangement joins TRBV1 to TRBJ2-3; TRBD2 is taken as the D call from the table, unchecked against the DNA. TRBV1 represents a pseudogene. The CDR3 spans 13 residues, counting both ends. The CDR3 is CTSSQDPSNRTGG.

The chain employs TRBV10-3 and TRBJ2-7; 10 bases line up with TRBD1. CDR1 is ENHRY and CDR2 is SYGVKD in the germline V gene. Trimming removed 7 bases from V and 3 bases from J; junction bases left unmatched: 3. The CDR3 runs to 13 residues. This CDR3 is CAITRTGGYEQYF. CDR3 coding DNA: TGTGCCATCACCCGGACAGGGGGCTACGAGCAGTACTTC.

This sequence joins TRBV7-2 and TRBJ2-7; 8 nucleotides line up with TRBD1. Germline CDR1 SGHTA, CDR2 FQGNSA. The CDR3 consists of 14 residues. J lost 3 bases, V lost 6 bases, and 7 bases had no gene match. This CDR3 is CASRRTGTGYEQYF. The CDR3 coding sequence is TGTGCCAGCAGACGGACAGGGACCGGCTACGAGCAGTACTTC. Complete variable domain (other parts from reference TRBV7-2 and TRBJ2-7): GAGVSQSPSNKVTEKGKDVELRCDPISGHTALYWYRQSLGQGLEFLIYFQGNSAPDKSGLPSDRFSAERTGGSVSTLTIQRTQQEDSAVYLCASRRTGTGYEQYFGPGTRLTVT.

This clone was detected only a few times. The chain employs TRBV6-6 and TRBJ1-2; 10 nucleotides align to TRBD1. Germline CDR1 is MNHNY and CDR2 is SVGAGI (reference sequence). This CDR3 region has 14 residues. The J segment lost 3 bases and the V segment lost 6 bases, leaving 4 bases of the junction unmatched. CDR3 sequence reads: CASSHGQGDYGYTF. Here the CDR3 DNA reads TGTGCCAGCAGCCACGGACAGGGGGACTATGGCTACACCTTC.

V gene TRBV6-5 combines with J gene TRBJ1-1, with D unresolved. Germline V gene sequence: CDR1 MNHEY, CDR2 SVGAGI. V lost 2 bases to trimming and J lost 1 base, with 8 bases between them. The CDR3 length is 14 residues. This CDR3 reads CASSYLQPNTEAFF. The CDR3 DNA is TGTGCCAGCAGTTACCTACAACCGAACACTGAAGCTTTCTTT.

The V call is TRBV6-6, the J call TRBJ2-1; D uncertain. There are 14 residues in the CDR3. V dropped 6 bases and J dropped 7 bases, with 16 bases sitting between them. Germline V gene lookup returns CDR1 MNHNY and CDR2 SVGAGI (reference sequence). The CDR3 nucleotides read TGTGCCAGCAGACTACCCCAGTCCCGAAATGAGCAGTTCTTC. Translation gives CASRLPQSRNEQFF.

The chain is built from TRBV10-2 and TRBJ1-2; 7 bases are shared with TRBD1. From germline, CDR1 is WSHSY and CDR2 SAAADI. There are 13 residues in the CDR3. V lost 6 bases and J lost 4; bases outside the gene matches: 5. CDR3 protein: CASRQGITYGYTF. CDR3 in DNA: TGCGCCAGCAGACAGGGGATAACCTATGGCTACACCTTC.

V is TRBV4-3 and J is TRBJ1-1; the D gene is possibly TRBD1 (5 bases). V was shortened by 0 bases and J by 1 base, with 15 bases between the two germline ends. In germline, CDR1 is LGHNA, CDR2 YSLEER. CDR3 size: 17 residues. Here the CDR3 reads CASSQDVRGAGNTEAFF. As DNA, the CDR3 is TGCGCCAGCAGCCAAGATGTGAGGGGCGCAGGGAACACTGAAGCTTTCTTT.

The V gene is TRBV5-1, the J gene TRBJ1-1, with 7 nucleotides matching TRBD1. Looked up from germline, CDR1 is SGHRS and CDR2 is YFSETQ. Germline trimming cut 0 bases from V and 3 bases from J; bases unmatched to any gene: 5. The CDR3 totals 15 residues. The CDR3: CASSLGSTGYTEAFF. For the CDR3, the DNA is TGCGCCAGCAGCTTGGGTTCGACAGGGTACACTGAAGCTTTCTTT.

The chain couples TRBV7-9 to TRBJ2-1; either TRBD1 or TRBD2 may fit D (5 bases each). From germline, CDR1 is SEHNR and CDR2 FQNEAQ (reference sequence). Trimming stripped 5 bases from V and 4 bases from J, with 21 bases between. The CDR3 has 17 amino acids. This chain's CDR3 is CASSPDSGARGYNEQFF. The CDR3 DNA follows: TGTGCCAGCAGCCCCGACAGCGGAGCGCGAGGGTACAATGAGCAGTTCTTC.

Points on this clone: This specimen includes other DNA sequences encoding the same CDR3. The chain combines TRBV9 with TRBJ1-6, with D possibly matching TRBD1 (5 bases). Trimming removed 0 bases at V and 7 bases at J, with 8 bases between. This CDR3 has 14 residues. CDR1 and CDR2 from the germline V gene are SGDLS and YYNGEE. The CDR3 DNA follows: TGTGCCAGCAGCGTAGGCGGGGCCAATTCACCCCTCCACTTT. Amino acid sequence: CASSVGGANSPLHF.

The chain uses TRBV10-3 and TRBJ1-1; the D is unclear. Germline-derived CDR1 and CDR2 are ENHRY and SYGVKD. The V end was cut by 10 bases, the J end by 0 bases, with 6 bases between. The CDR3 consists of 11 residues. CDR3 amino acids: CATVMNTEAFF. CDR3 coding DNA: TGTGCCACCGTCATGAACACTGAAGCTTTCTTT.

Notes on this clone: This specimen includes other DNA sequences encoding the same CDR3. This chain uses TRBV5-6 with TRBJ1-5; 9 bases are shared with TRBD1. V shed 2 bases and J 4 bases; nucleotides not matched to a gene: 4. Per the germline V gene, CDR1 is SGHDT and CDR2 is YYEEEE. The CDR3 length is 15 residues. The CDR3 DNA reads TGTGCCAGCAGCTTTGGACAGGGGAGGAATCAGCCCCAGCATTTT. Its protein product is CASSFGQGRNQPQHF.

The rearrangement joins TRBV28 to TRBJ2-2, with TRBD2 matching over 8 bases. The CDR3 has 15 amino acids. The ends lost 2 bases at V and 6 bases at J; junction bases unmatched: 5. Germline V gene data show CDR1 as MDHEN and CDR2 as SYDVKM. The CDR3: CASSLGLAGAGELFF. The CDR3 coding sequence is TGTGCCAGCAGTTTAGGGCTAGCGGGTGCCGGGGAGCTGTTTTTT.

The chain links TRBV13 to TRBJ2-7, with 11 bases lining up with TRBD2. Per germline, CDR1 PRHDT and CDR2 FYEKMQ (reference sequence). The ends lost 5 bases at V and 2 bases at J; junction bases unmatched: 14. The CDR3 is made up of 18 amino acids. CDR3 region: CASSILTSGKQGAYEQYF. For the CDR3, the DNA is TGTGCCAGCAGCATCCTGACTAGCGGGAAGCAGGGGGCCTACGAGCAGTACTTC.

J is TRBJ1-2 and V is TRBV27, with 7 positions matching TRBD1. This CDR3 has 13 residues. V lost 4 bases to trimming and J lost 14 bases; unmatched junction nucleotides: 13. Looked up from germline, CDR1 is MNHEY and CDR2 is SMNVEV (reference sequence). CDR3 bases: TGTGCCAGCAGTTCCAGCATCGGACAGGCCGAAACCTTC. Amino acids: CASSSSIGQAETF.

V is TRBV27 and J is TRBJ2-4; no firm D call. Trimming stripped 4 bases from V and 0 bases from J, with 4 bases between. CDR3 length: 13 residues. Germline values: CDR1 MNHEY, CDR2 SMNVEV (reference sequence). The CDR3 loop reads CASSSLAKNIQYF. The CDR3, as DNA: TGTGCCAGCAGTTCCCTAGCCAAAAACATTCAGTACTTC.